The clone carrying this T cell receptor (beta chain) has a handful of counts. The germline V gene has CDR1 MNHEY and CDR2 SVGAGI. V was pared by 0 bases and J by 1 base, with 9 bases between. The CDR3 loop spans 15 amino acids. This record belongs to a study of blood T cell repertoires in COVID-19. Overall study: Specimens from acute and convalescent COVID-19 originated in the United States, Italy and Spain. T cells, B-cell-depleted T cells, or PBMCs provided the cDNA or gDNA that served as material.

Clones were sequenced by immunoSEQ multiplex PCR, and TCRdb holds only the in-frame ones, with some missing. The sample has tens of thousands of clones; approximately 83% are singletons. The TCR originated in a woman aged 55-69 years with acute or convalescent COVID-19. The chain uses TRBV6-5 and TRBJ1-1; D uncertain. The sample consisted of peripheral blood. The CDR3 coding sequence is TGTGCCAGCAGTTACTCACGGTCCCAGAACACTGAAGCTTTCTTT. Translating it yields CASSYSRSQNTEAFF.